Following are 19 T cell receptor beta chains from one sample sequenced in a study of blood T cell repertoires in COVID-19. Assay: immunoSEQ multiplex PCR; the TCRdb copy retains only in-frame clones and omits some. The sample has approximately 190,000 clones, 82% seen once. Input material: peripheral blood. The receptors were sampled from an older woman with COVID-19, enrolled during active disease.

The chain joins TRBV6-6 to TRBJ1-1, with 8 bases aligning to TRBD1. This CDR3 region has 20 residues. Trimming cost V 6 bases and J 1 base; bases outside gene matches: 22. The germline V gene encodes CDR1 MNHNY and CDR2 SVGAGI (reference sequence). The CDR3 DNA reads as TGTGCCAGCAGCCCCCAGGGATCTGGACAGGGACTGGACTGGAACACTGAAGCTTTCTTT. The encoded protein is CASSPQGSGQGLDWNTEAFF.

V usage is TRBV5-1 and J usage is TRBJ2-1; D perhaps matches TRBD2 (5 bases). Trimming cost V 1 base and J 0 bases, with 14 bases left between them. This CDR3 has 17 amino acids. Germline V gives CDR1 SGHRS, CDR2 YFSETQ. For the CDR3, the DNA is TGCGCCAGCAGCTTGTTCCTTCTTGGGAGCTCCTACAATGAGCAGTTCTTC. It translates to CASSLFLLGSSYNEQFF.

CDR3 in amino acids: CASSLGLAGVSETQYF. The CDR3 nucleotides read TGCGCCAGCAGCTTGGGGCTAGCGGGAGTCTCGGAGACCCAGTACTTC. The V call is TRBV5-1, the J call TRBJ2-5; 10 bases fit TRBD2. From germline, CDR1 is SGHRS and CDR2 YFSETQ. After removal of 0 bases from V and 5 bases from J, the junction contained 7 bases not matched to a gene. CDR3 size: 16 residues.

This sequence joins TRBV19 and TRBJ2-7, with 8 bases aligning to TRBD2. This CDR3 comprises 14 residues. In germline, CDR1 is LNHDA, CDR2 SQIVND (reference sequence). The ends lost 4 bases at V and 6 bases at J; junction bases unmatched: 8. The DNA for the CDR3 is TGTGCCAGTAGTAACCAGCGGGAGTCGGGCGAGCAGTACTTC. This gives the protein CASSNQRESGEQYF.

This chain uses TRBV3-1 (or the pseudogene TRBV3-2) with TRBJ2-5; TRBD1 agrees at 8 bases. The CDR3 sequence is 16 residues long. From germline, CDR1 is LGHDT and CDR2 YNNKEL (reference sequence). V was pared by 3 bases and J by 2 bases, with 8 bases of the junction left unmatched. The CDR3 reads CASSHGTGNTQETQYF. The DNA for the CDR3 is TGTGCCAGCAGCCATGGGACAGGCAACACTCAAGAGACCCAGTACTTC.

This sequence joins TRBV11-2 and TRBJ1-6; 9 nucleotides align to TRBD1. Germline lookup yields CDR1 SGHAT and CDR2 FQNNGV. The CDR3 has 14 residues. Trimming at V came to 5 bases and at J to 6 bases, leaving 2 bases not matched to a gene. In DNA form, the CDR3 reads TGTGCCAGCAGCCGGGGACAGGGTAATTCACCCCTCCACTTT. Residues: CASSRGQGNSPLHF.

This clone was detected a few times. The chain has TRBV20-1 and TRBJ1-2, with D possibly TRBD1 on 6 matching bases. Germline loops: CDR1 DFQATT, CDR2 SNEGSKA (reference sequence). The ends were cut back, 3 bases at V and 4 bases at J, with 12 bases in the middle. The CDR3 contains 13 residues. The CDR3 loop is CSASTGLSYGYTF. The DNA for the CDR3 is TGCAGTGCTAGTACAGGGCTTAGCTATGGCTACACCTTC.

The chain employs TRBV3-1 (or the pseudogene TRBV3-2) and TRBJ1-6, with 7 bases aligning to TRBD1. Germline V gives CDR1 LGHDT, CDR2 YNNKEL (reference sequence). The CDR3 length is 12 residues. Losses at the gene ends were 3 bases for V and 13 bases for J; bases not matched to a gene: 3. CDR3 DNA sequence: TGTGCCAGCAGCCAGCAGGGGGGTCCCCTCCACTTT. Translated: CASSQQGGPLHF.

This clone was seen only once. V gene TRBV1 combines with J gene TRBJ1-4; the table assigns TRBD1, which was not confirmed against the DNA. TRBV1 is a recognized pseudogene. The CDR3 has 18 residues. For the CDR3, the DNA is TGCACCAGCAGCCAAGATCAGGGACAGTCTATAACTAATGAAAAACTGTTTTTT. Encoded protein: CTSSQDQGQSITNEKLFF.

This chain connects TRBV7-9 to TRBJ2-2, with 9 bases identical to TRBD2. This CDR3 has 15 amino acids. Germline CDR1 SEHNR, CDR2 FQNEAQ (reference sequence). V shed 5 bases, J shed 2 bases, and the junction held 3 bases outside the gene matches. CDR3 coding DNA: TGTGCCAGCAGCCGACTAGCGGAAAACACCGGGGAGCTGTTTTTT. Residues: CASSRLAENTGELFF.

CDR3 in amino acids: CASSLSGQNTEAFF. As DNA, the CDR3 is TGTGCCAGCAGTTTGTCAGGGCAGAACACTGAAGCTTTCTTT. The V call is TRBV2, the J call TRBJ1-1; D might be TRBD1 (5 bases). Deletions cut 5 bases from V and 1 base from J, with 11 bases between. The CDR3 spans 14 residues. In germline, CDR1 is SNHLY, CDR2 FYNNEI. Supplemented by reference TRBV2 and TRBJ1-1, the full variable domain reads EPEVTQTPSHQVTQMGQEVILRCVPISNHLYFYWYRQILGQKVEFLVSFYNNEISEKSEIFDDQFSVERPDGSNFTLKIRSTKLEDSAMYFCASSLSGQNTEAFFGQGTRLTVV.

This clone was counted between two and nine times. The CDR3, as DNA: TGCGCCAGCAGCTTGACCCCGGACAGGGACGGGTCACCCCTCCACTTT. It translates to CASSLTPDRDGSPLHF. The chain couples TRBV5-1 to TRBJ1-6, with 8 bases identical to TRBD1. The length of the CDR3 is 16 residues. Germline assignment: CDR1 SGHRS and CDR2 YFSETQ. J was trimmed by 10 bases and V by 1 base; bases with no gene match: 10.

This chain joins TRBV5-1 and TRBJ1-5; D is undetermined. The V gene's germline CDR1 is SGHRS and CDR2 YFSETQ. Trimming left V 5 bases short and J 6 bases short, with 15 bases between. This CDR3 spans 14 amino acids. CDR3 coding DNA: TGCGCCAGCAGGCCGGGTTTGGGGAGTCAGCCCCAGCATTTT. Protein: CASRPGLGSQPQHF.

V is TRBV18 and J is TRBJ2-7; TRBD2 is a possible D gene (6 bases). Germline CDR1 and CDR2: KGHSH and LQKENI. V was trimmed by 3 bases and J by 1 base, leaving 22 bases between them. This CDR3 region has 18 residues. The CDR3 spells CASSPGLALALGSYEQYF. CDR3 nucleotide sequence: TGTGCCAGCTCACCGGGACTGGCCCTGGCCCTGGGGTCCTACGAGCAGTACTTC.

The sample holds a few counts of this clone. The V gene is TRBV6-2 or TRBV6-3, the J gene TRBJ1-2; 10 bases are shared with TRBD1. Per the germline V gene, CDR1 is MNHEY and CDR2 is SVGEGT. This CDR3 comprises 13 residues. The ends lost 6 bases at V and 7 bases at J; junction bases unmatched: 5. The CDR3 bases are TGTGCCAGCAGCGTGACAGGGGGCGTTGGCTACACCTTC. It codes for CASSVTGGVGYTF.

The chain employs TRBV30 and TRBJ1-5, with 7 bases that match TRBD1. The CDR3 spans 15 residues. Germline lookup yields CDR1 GTSNPN and CDR2 SVGIG (reference sequence). Unmatched junction bases numbered 9, after V lost 0 bases and J lost 7 bases. The CDR3 region is CAWSVDRAWGQPQHF. The CDR3 DNA reads TGTGCCTGGAGTGTCGACAGGGCATGGGGGCAGCCCCAGCATTTT.

The V gene is TRBV28, the J gene TRBJ1-2; D unclear. CDR1 and CDR2 from the germline V gene are MDHEN and SYDVKM. V lost 5 bases to trimming and J lost 4 bases, with 20 bases between them. This CDR3 has 16 residues. The CDR3 coding sequence is TGTGCCAGCAGTCCACCCATCCCGGTTGGGAGCTATGGCTACACCTTC. Its protein is CASSPPIPVGSYGYTF.

DNA of the CDR3: TGTGCCAGCAGCCCTGCGAGGTCCTCGGGGGGCACTGAAGCTTTCTTT. Amino acids: CASSPARSSGGTEAFF. This chain links TRBV7-9 with TRBJ1-1, with a weak D call TRBD1 (5 bases). V was trimmed by 5 bases and J by 4 bases, leaving 20 bases between them. The germline V gene has CDR1 SEHNR and CDR2 FQNEAQ (reference sequence). The CDR3 totals 16 residues.

The chain combines TRBV7-9 with TRBJ2-5, with 10 bases lining up with TRBD1. The CDR3 sequence is 14 residues long. The V and J ends lost 5 bases and 4 bases, in that order; junction bases with no gene match: 4. Germline values: CDR1 SEHNR, CDR2 FQNEAQ (reference sequence). CDR3 in DNA: TGTGCCAGCAGCACTCGGACAGGGGGAGAGACCCAGTACTTC. Its translation: CASSTRTGGETQYF.